What follows are 18 T cell receptor beta chains derived from one specimen sequenced in a study of blood T cell repertoires in COVID-19. The protocol was immunoSEQ multiplex PCR, while the TCRdb copy is restricted to in-frame clones and leaves out a portion. The table has under 200,000 clones, 85% to 90% seen once; the top ten hold over 7%. Material: peripheral blood. The receptors originated from a woman older than 75 in a cohort sampled during active or convalescent COVID-19.

The chain recombines TRBV11-2 with TRBJ1-6; 9 nucleotides align to TRBD1. This CDR3 contains 16 residues. The germline V gene has CDR1 SGHAT and CDR2 FQNNGV. J was trimmed by 8 bases and V by 0 bases; bases with no gene match: 5. This CDR3 is CASSLDDGQGYSPLHF. CDR3 bases: TGTGCCAGCAGCTTAGACGACGGACAGGGGTATTCACCCCTCCACTTT.

The chain links TRBV2 to TRBJ2-5; 9 nucleotides line up with TRBD2. Germline V gives CDR1 SNHLY, CDR2 FYNNEI. V shed 3 bases, J shed 1 base, and the junction held 3 bases outside the gene matches. The CDR3 runs 15 residues. The CDR3, as DNA: TGTGCCAGCAGTGACGCGACTAGCGGCCAAGAGACCCAGTACTTC. It translates to CASSDATSGQETQYF.

This sequence joins TRBV5-1 and TRBJ1-1, with TRBD1 matching 9 bases. With V trimmed by 3 bases and J by 0 bases, 3 bases remained unmatched. The CDR3 is made up of 15 amino acids. Per germline, CDR1 SGHRS and CDR2 YFSETQ. CDR3 coding DNA: TGCGCCAGCAGCTCCGGGACAGGGTTGAACACTGAAGCTTTCTTT. Translating it yields CASSSGTGLNTEAFF.

There are a few counts of this clone. The chain joins TRBV3-1 (or the pseudogene TRBV3-2) to TRBJ1-1; 9 bases map to TRBD1. Trimming took 3 bases from V and 5 from J; bases not matched to a gene: 1. The CDR3 has 13 residues. Germline V gene lookup returns CDR1 LGHDT and CDR2 YNNKEL (reference sequence). The CDR3, as DNA: TGTGCCAGCAGCCAGGGGACAGGGACTGAAGCTTTCTTT. It translates to CASSQGTGTEAFF.

V usage is TRBV29-1 and J usage is TRBJ2-7, with 11 bases fitting TRBD2. V was pared by 6 bases and J by 4 bases, with 11 bases of the junction left unmatched. The CDR3 sequence is 15 residues long. CDR1 SQVTM and CDR2 ANQGSEA come from the germline V gene. CDR3 region: CSVAGTSGLLYEQYV. The CDR3 DNA follows: TGCAGCGTGGCCGGGACTAGCGGACTACTTTACGAGCAGTACGTC.

J is TRBJ1-3 and V is TRBV15; D is unclear. Germline V gene lookup returns CDR1 LNHNV and CDR2 YYDKDF (reference sequence). CDR3 length equals 16 residues. Trimming removed 1 base from V and 4 bases from J, with 14 bases in between. In DNA form, the CDR3 reads TGTGCCACCAGCAGAGTCGGGGATTATACCGGAAACACCATATATTTT. Amino acid sequence: CATSRVGDYTGNTIYF. The complete variable domain, with remaining parts taken from reference TRBV15 and TRBJ1-3, reads DAMVIQNPRYQVTQFGKPVTLSCSQTLNHNVMYWYQQKSSQAPKLLFHYYDKDFNNEADTPDNFQSRRPNTSFCFLDIRSPGLGDTAMYLCATSRVGDYTGNTIYFGEGSWLTVV.

The genes are TRBV19 and TRBJ2-1; 13 bases align to TRBD2. Germline lookup yields CDR1 LNHDA and CDR2 SQIVND (reference sequence). This CDR3 has 16 amino acids. V lost 6 bases to trimming and J lost 6 bases; unmatched junction nucleotides: 8. The CDR3 coding sequence is TGTGCCAGTAGGGAAACTAGCGGGGGGGCCCGCAATGAGCAGTTCTTC. Amino acid sequence: CASRETSGGARNEQFF.

The table lists this clone with a few counts. Compared with germline, one end of the junction differs, possibly owing to a read error. V and J are TRBV11-2 and TRBJ1-2; 9 nucleotides align to TRBD1. The CDR3 totals 16 residues. Germline CDR1 and CDR2: SGHAT and FQNNGV. Here the CDR3 DNA reads TGTGCCAGCAGCTCCTACAGGGGGCCTACTAACTATGGCTACATCTTC. Translated, it gives CASSSYRGPTNYGYIF.

The V gene is TRBV27, the J gene TRBJ1-4; no clear D gene. V was cut by 4 bases and J by 3 bases, with 15 bases left in between. The CDR3 has 16 residues. Germline CDR1 and CDR2: MNHEY and SMNVEV (reference sequence). CDR3: CASSSGGGWANEKLFF. In DNA, the CDR3 is TGTGCCAGCAGTTCCGGAGGCGGGTGGGCTAATGAAAAACTGTTTTTT.

The chain uses TRBV5-5 and TRBJ2-5; no reliable D call. The V gene's germline CDR1 is SGHKS and CDR2 YYEKEE (reference sequence). V lost 0 bases and J lost 1, with 4 bases in between. CDR3 length equals 13 residues. The CDR3 loop is CASSLGLQETQYF. CDR3 DNA sequence: TGTGCCAGCAGCTTGGGACTCCAAGAGACCCAGTACTTC.

The genes are TRBV3-1 (or the pseudogene TRBV3-2) and TRBJ2-5, with TRBD2 as a possible D gene (6 bases). Germline CDR1 is LGHDT and CDR2 is YNNKEL (reference sequence). Trimming shortened V by 2 bases and J by 1 base, and 8 bases separated the two germline ends. There are 14 residues in the CDR3. CDR3 DNA sequence: TGTGCCAGCAGCCAAATAGCGGCCCAAGAGACCCAGTACTTC. Protein sequence: CASSQIAAQETQYF.

The chain recombines TRBV10-3 with TRBJ1-5, with 8 bases that match TRBD1. Germline CDR1 ENHRY, CDR2 SYGVKD. This CDR3 is built from 16 residues. V was pared by 4 bases and J by 0 bases, with 5 bases of the junction left unmatched. Written as DNA, the CDR3 is TGTGCCATCAGTGTGGACAGGGCCTATAGCAATCAGCCCCAGCATTTT. Translating it yields CAISVDRAYSNQPQHF.

The V call is TRBV7-9, the J call TRBJ2-6; D call uncertain. Per the germline V gene, CDR1 is SEHNR and CDR2 is FQNEAQ (reference sequence). The CDR3 loop spans 18 amino acids. Trimming removed 4 bases from V and 0 bases from J, with 16 bases in between. DNA of the CDR3: TGTGCCAGCAGCTCCATTTGGCAGTTCCCCTCTGGGGCCAACGTCCTGACTTTC. Translating it yields CASSSIWQFPSGANVLTF.

The J gene is TRBJ2-1, the V gene TRBV7-8; TRBD2 matches 10 bases. Germline V CDR1 and CDR2: SGHVS, FQNEAQ. V shed 1 base, J shed 6 bases, and the junction held 3 bases outside the gene matches. The CDR3 contains 15 residues. CDR3 in DNA: TGTGCCAGCAGCTTAGGTTTAGCGGGAGGCAATGAGCAGTTCTTC. It translates to CASSLGLAGGNEQFF.

This chain uses TRBV21-1 with TRBJ1-2. TRBV21-1 is a pseudogene segment. The CDR3 has 12 residues. The CDR3 DNA reads TGTGCCAGCAGCCATAGTCGGGTTGGCTACACCTTC. Translation: CASSHSRVGYTF.

V usage is TRBV5-1 and J usage is TRBJ1-2; maybe TRBD1 (5 bases). The CDR3 is made up of 13 amino acids. Deletions cut 2 bases from V and 6 bases from J, with 11 bases between. The V gene's germline CDR1 is SGHRS and CDR2 YFSETQ. The CDR3 is CASSFSGSDGYTF. The CDR3, as DNA: TGCGCCAGCAGCTTTTCAGGGTCGGATGGCTACACCTTC.

This chain uses TRBV13 with TRBJ1-2; D call uncertain. Trimming stripped 1 base from V and 8 bases from J, with 8 bases between. The CDR3 consists of 12 residues. The V gene's germline CDR1 is PRHDT and CDR2 FYEKMQ (reference sequence). The CDR3 DNA reads as TGTGCCAGCAGCTTAGCCGGGGTCGGCTACACCTTC. Translating it yields CASSLAGVGYTF.

This rearrangement joins TRBV15 to TRBJ2-6; TRBD1 might be the D (5 bases). Germline CDR1 reads LNHNV; CDR2 reads YYDKDF (reference sequence). This CDR3 spans 18 amino acids. V gave up 0 bases and J gave up 4 bases, with 16 bases separating them. The CDR3 reads CATSRDLPGFSGANVLTF. DNA for the CDR3: TGTGCCACCAGCAGAGATCTTCCAGGGTTCTCCGGGGCCAACGTCCTGACTTTC.